These 31 T cell receptor beta chains came from one sample sequenced in a study of cytomegalovirus exposure and HLA in healthy donors. The PCR ran on 60 Vbeta and 13 Jbeta primers. This table comes from immunoSEQ multiplex PCR, and its TCRdb copy is limited to in-frame clones, with some not included. The repertoire holds about 97,000 clones, with 73% as singletons. Input material: PBMCs. These receptors were taken from a man aged 40-49 years in good health and CMV-seronegative.

V usage is TRBV5-1 and J usage is TRBJ2-7; D gene ambiguous. There are 14 residues in the CDR3. V dropped 1 base and J dropped 2 bases, with 10 bases sitting between them. CDR1 and CDR2 from the germline V gene are SGHRS and YFSETQ. The CDR3 protein is CASSLSLAAYEQYF. The CDR3 DNA reads as TGCGCCAGCAGCTTGAGCCTTGCCGCCTACGAGCAGTACTTC.

This clone was counted between two and nine times. The rearrangement uses TRBV28 and TRBJ2-7; TRBD1 aligns across 11 bases. The junction had 6 bases not matched to a gene; V was cut back by 10 bases and J by 4 bases. The length of the CDR3 is 13 residues. Per germline, CDR1 MDHEN and CDR2 SYDVKM. The CDR3 DNA follows: TGTGCCATATTGGGACAGGGGGATTACGAGCAGTACTTC. Translated, it gives CAILGQGDYEQYF. The full variable domain, rest sourced from reference TRBV28 and TRBJ2-7, is DVKVTQSSRYLVKRTGEKVFLECVQDMDHENMFWYRQDPGLGLRLIYFSYDVKMKEKGDIPEGYSVSREKKERFSLILESASTNQTSMYLCAILGQGDYEQYFGPGTRLTVT.

This clone appeared a few times. A single base is all that separates this from a far larger clone, so a read error is likely. The chain links TRBV2 to TRBJ1-1, with TRBD1 matching 9 bases. V lost 5 bases to trimming and J lost 5 bases; unmatched junction nucleotides: 3. CDR3 length: 13 residues. Germline lookup yields CDR1 SNHLY and CDR2 FYNNEI. The CDR3 coding sequence is TGTGCCAGCAGTCTCGGGACAGGGACTGAAGCTTTCTTT. Amino acid sequence: CASSLGTGTEAFF.

A single count supports this clone. The chain joins TRBV5-1 to TRBJ2-7; 8 nucleotides agree with TRBD1. J lost 6 bases, V lost 1 base, and 12 bases had no gene match. In germline, CDR1 is SGHRS, CDR2 YFSETQ. This CDR3 contains 16 residues. CDR3 amino acids: CASSLYSVTGVSEQYF. CDR3 nucleotides: TGCGCCAGCAGCTTGTATTCCGTGACAGGGGTTTCCGAGCAGTACTTC.

The V gene is TRBV6-5, the J gene TRBJ2-3; the match to TRBD2 covers 11 bases. Trimming at V came to 5 bases and at J to 4 bases, leaving 5 bases not matched to a gene. The CDR3 runs to 15 residues. The germline CDR1 and CDR2 sequences are MNHEY and SVGAGI. This CDR3 reads CASSQRLAGPDTQYF. The CDR3 DNA reads as TGTGCCAGCAGTCAACGACTAGCGGGGCCAGATACGCAGTATTTT.

Notes on this clone: The sample has other DNA sequences that encode this CDR3 too. The V gene is TRBV20-1, the J gene TRBJ2-3; maybe TRBD1 (5 bases). Germline CDR1 and CDR2: DFQATT and SNEGSKA (reference sequence). CDR3 length: 11 amino acids. Trimming cost V 5 bases and J 2 bases, with 5 bases left between them. The CDR3 spells CSAGHTDTQYF. CDR3 coding DNA: TGCAGTGCTGGACACACAGATACGCAGTATTTT.

The chain combines TRBV5-1 with TRBJ2-5; possible D gene TRBD2, 5 bases. This CDR3 has 14 residues. The germline V gene has CDR1 SGHRS and CDR2 YFSETQ. V lost 1 base and J lost 3, with 10 bases in between. CDR3 DNA sequence: TGCGCCAGCAGCTTGAGTATCGGGGAAGAGACCCAGTACTTC. Its translation is CASSLSIGEETQYF.

The J gene is TRBJ2-1, the V gene TRBV6-5; 9 nucleotides align to TRBD1. Germline CDR1 reads MNHEY; CDR2 reads SVGAGI. The ends lost 6 bases at V and 4 bases at J; junction bases unmatched: 7. The CDR3 is made up of 15 amino acids. The CDR3 spells CASRLRDRAYNEQFF. As DNA, the CDR3 is TGTGCCAGCAGGCTAAGGGACAGGGCGTACAATGAGCAGTTCTTC.

The chain combines TRBV5-1 with TRBJ2-2; the match to TRBD1 covers 7 bases. Germline CDR1 and CDR2: SGHRS and YFSETQ. CDR3 length: 15 residues. V lost 0 bases to trimming and J lost 5 bases; unmatched junction nucleotides: 4. The CDR3 DNA reads TGCGCCAGCAGCTTGGCCAGACAGGGAACCGGGGAGCTGTTTTTT. Translated: CASSLARQGTGELFF. Combining the CDR3 with reference TRBV5-1 and TRBJ2-2 gives the whole variable domain KAGVTQTPRYLIKTRGQQVTLSCSPISGHRSVSWYQQTPGQGLQFLFEYFSETQRNKGNFPGRFSGRQFSNSRSEMNVSTLELGDSALYLCASSLARQGTGELFFGEGSRLTVL.

The chain has TRBV13 and TRBJ2-7, with 7 bases aligning to TRBD1. Germline CDR1 PRHDT, CDR2 FYEKMQ (reference sequence). The CDR3 sequence is 15 residues long. V lost 5 bases and J lost 3; bases outside the gene matches: 10. CDR3 sequence reads: CASSRTGRGSYEQYF. In DNA form, the CDR3 reads TGTGCCAGCAGCCGGACAGGTCGAGGGAGCTACGAGCAGTACTTC.

The V gene is TRBV5-6, the J gene TRBJ1-1; D not certain. CDR1 is SGHDT and CDR2 is YYEEEE in the germline V gene. This CDR3 is built from 13 residues. V was clipped by 1 base and J by 2 bases, with 6 bases between them. This CDR3 reads CASSLRENTEAFF. The DNA of the CDR3 is TGTGCCAGCAGCTTGCGAGAAAACACTGAAGCTTTCTTT.

The chain employs TRBV10-1 and TRBJ2-7; D gene ambiguous. Germline assignment: CDR1 WNHNN and CDR2 SYGVQD (reference sequence). V was cut by 4 bases and J by 7 bases, with 11 bases left in between. CDR3 length equals 12 residues. The CDR3 nucleotides read TGCGCCAGCAGTGCGTGTTTGAGGGAGCAGTACTTC. Translation: CASSACLREQYF.

The sample holds a few counts of this clone. V usage is TRBV6-1 and J usage is TRBJ2-7; TRBD1 matches 10 bases. Germline V gene lookup returns CDR1 MNHNS and CDR2 SASEGT. The CDR3 length is 14 residues. V lost 2 bases and J lost 6; bases outside the gene matches: 4. The CDR3 loop is CASSEIGTGAEQYF. CDR3 in DNA: TGTGCCAGCAGTGAAATAGGGACAGGGGCCGAGCAGTACTTC.

V usage is TRBV15 and J usage is TRBJ2-2; the match to TRBD1 covers 7 bases. This CDR3 has 14 amino acids. Germline CDR1 LNHNV, CDR2 YYDKDF (reference sequence). The trim removed 6 bases at V and 0 bases at J, leaving 1 base unmatched. In DNA, the CDR3 is TGTGCCACCAGGGGACAGCCGAACACCGGGGAGCTGTTTTTT. Translation: CATRGQPNTGELFF.

This clone was detected once. This rearrangement joins TRBV11-2 to TRBJ1-1; TRBD1 aligns across 8 bases. The CDR3 sequence is 14 residues long. V gave up 5 bases and J gave up 7 bases; unmatched junction bases: 9. Germline CDR1 reads SGHAT; CDR2 reads FQNNGV. CDR3 bases: TGTGCCAGCAGCGAAGGTGCCGACAGGGGTGAAGCTTTCTTT. It encodes CASSEGADRGEAFF.

The V and J genes are TRBV6-6 and TRBJ2-3, with 10 nucleotides matching TRBD1. The CDR3 has 15 residues. J lost 5 bases, V lost 5 bases, and 7 bases had no gene match. Germline loops: CDR1 MNHNY, CDR2 SVGAGI (reference sequence). The CDR3 DNA sequence: TGTGCCAGCAGTAGACAGGGGGCCTCAAGAGATACGCAGTATTTT. Its protein product is CASSRQGASRDTQYF.

This chain joins TRBV4-1 and TRBJ2-2; TRBD2 matches 8 bases. Germline-derived CDR1 and CDR2 are MGHRA and YSYEKL. J lost 4 bases, V lost 1 base, and 14 bases had no gene match. This CDR3 spans 19 amino acids. Here the CDR3 reads CASSQVPGGAGASTGELFF. The CDR3 DNA is TGCGCCAGCAGCCAAGTCCCAGGAGGAGCGGGGGCTTCCACCGGGGAGCTGTTTTTT.

This rearrangement joins TRBV4-1 to TRBJ2-7, with D perhaps matching TRBD1 (5 bases). The CDR3 consists of 15 residues. CDR1 and CDR2 from the germline V gene are MGHRA and YSYEKL. V lost 0 bases and J 3 bases, leaving 12 bases between the germline ends. The CDR3 region is CASSQEYPGFYEQYF. The CDR3 DNA follows: TGCGCCAGCAGCCAAGAGTATCCAGGGTTCTACGAGCAGTACTTC.

The chain is built from TRBV4-1 and TRBJ1-4, with 8 bases aligning to TRBD1. This CDR3 comprises 13 residues. With 6 bases clipped from V and 8 bases from J, the junction kept 5 bases outside the gene matches. CDR1 is MGHRA and CDR2 is YSYEKL in the germline V gene. CDR3 DNA sequence: TGCGCCAGCAGAGGACAGGGAACGGAAAAACTGTTTTTT. Translation gives CASRGQGTEKLFF.

This clone was counted between two and nine times. CDR3 protein: CASSSKAGSVPDTQYF. In DNA, the CDR3 is TGTGCCAGCAGCTCCAAGGCAGGGTCTGTGCCAGATACGCAGTATTTT. The chain has TRBV7-2 and TRBJ2-3, with a possible D match to TRBD1 (5 bases). Germline loops: CDR1 SGHTA, CDR2 FQGNSA. There are 16 residues in the CDR3. V was cut by 4 bases and J by 4 bases, with 18 bases left in between.

The V gene is TRBV19, the J gene TRBJ2-7; D might be TRBD2 (5 bases). The V and J ends lost 8 bases and 7 bases respectively, with 15 bases between them. Germline CDR1 and CDR2: LNHDA and SQIVND (reference sequence). CDR3 length: 12 residues. CDR3 sequence: CASGLGPGEQYF. The CDR3 DNA reads as TGTGCCAGTGGTCTGGGTCCGGGGGAGCAGTACTTC.

The chain combines TRBV5-6 with TRBJ2-5; TRBD1 matches 8 bases. There are 14 residues in the CDR3. With V trimmed by 3 bases and J by 5 bases, 6 bases remained unmatched. Germline CDR1 reads SGHDT; CDR2 reads YYEEEE. The CDR3 protein is CASSSRQGSETQYF. In DNA form, the CDR3 reads TGTGCCAGCAGCTCCAGACAGGGGTCCGAGACCCAGTACTTC.

This clone appeared a single time. This is likely a read error, given that the CDR3 carries no conserved phenylalanine or tryptophan at its end. The CDR3, as DNA: TGTGCCAGCAGCTTGGCCGGAGGCTCTGGAAACACCATATATGTT. It yields the protein CASSLAGGSGNTIYV. The chain recombines TRBV5-6 with TRBJ1-3, with D unclear. This CDR3 spans 15 amino acids. V was trimmed by 0 bases and J by 0 bases, leaving 7 bases between them. Per germline, CDR1 SGHDT and CDR2 YYEEEE.

V usage is TRBV6-1 and J usage is TRBJ1-4; unclear D gene. Germline assignment: CDR1 MNHNS and CDR2 SASEGT. The V end was cut by 4 bases, the J end by 0 bases, with 12 bases between. CDR3 length equals 16 residues. The DNA of the CDR3 is TGTGCCAGCAGTGGCCACACCAGTGCAACTAATGAAAAACTGTTTTTT. This sequence encodes CASSGHTSATNEKLFF.

The chain has TRBV7-8 and TRBJ1-1, with TRBD1 matching 7 bases. Germline CDR1 is SGHVS and CDR2 is FQNEAQ. The CDR3 runs 15 residues. Unmatched junction bases numbered 5, after V lost 0 bases and J lost 4 bases. CDR3 bases: TGTGCCAGCAGCTTAGCGAGGGGGCTAGGCACTGAAGCTTTCTTT. Translated, it gives CASSLARGLGTEAFF.

CDR3: CASRPLGTHPREAFF. CDR3 in DNA: TGTGCCAGCAGACCTCTTGGGACACACCCTCGTGAAGCTTTCTTT. This chain connects TRBV6-5 to TRBJ1-1; tentative D call: TRBD1 (6 bases). The germline V gene has CDR1 MNHEY and CDR2 SVGAGI. Trimming left V 6 bases short and J 7 bases short, with 21 bases between. The CDR3 totals 15 residues.

V is TRBV6-5 and J is TRBJ1-5; D is possibly TRBD1 (6 bases). V dropped 2 bases and J dropped 2 bases, with 10 bases sitting between them. Looked up from germline, CDR1 is MNHEY and CDR2 is SVGAGI. The CDR3 covers 15 residues. In DNA form, the CDR3 reads TGTGCCAGCAGTTACGGGGGGGCTGGCAATCAGCCCCAGCATTTT. As protein: CASSYGGAGNQPQHF.

This clone has a handful of counts. The CDR3 protein is CASSPGISNQPQHF. As DNA, the CDR3 is TGCGCCAGCAGCCCGGGAATTAGCAATCAGCCCCAGCATTTT. J is TRBJ1-5 and V is TRBV5-1; D is unclear. Trimming left V 4 bases short and J 0 bases short, with 8 bases between. The length of the CDR3 is 14 residues. Germline-derived CDR1 and CDR2 are SGHRS and YFSETQ.

The genes are TRBV10-3 and TRBJ2-5; 10 positions agree with TRBD1. Germline CDR1 and CDR2: ENHRY and SYGVKD. The J segment lost 7 bases and the V segment lost 6 bases, leaving 11 bases of the junction unmatched. The length of the CDR3 is 15 residues. The CDR3 loop is CAIRRQGALAGTQYF. CDR3 DNA: TGTGCCATCAGGAGACAGGGGGCGCTTGCTGGGACCCAGTACTTC.

As DNA, the CDR3 is TGTGCCAGTAGACCCTTGGACAGAGCCTACAATGAGCAGTTCTTC. Translation gives CASRPLDRAYNEQFF. The chain couples TRBV19 to TRBJ2-1; TRBD1 is a possible D gene (6 bases). Germline CDR1 reads LNHDA; CDR2 reads SQIVND (reference sequence). This CDR3 spans 15 amino acids. V was trimmed by 6 bases and J by 2 bases, leaving 14 bases between them.

The rearrangement joins TRBV6-5 to TRBJ2-1; D gene uncertain. The germline gives CDR1 MNHEY, CDR2 SVGAGI. The CDR3 is 13 residues long. V gave up 6 bases and J gave up 12 bases, with 18 bases separating them. CDR3 coding DNA: TGTGCCAGCAGCCCTAGGAGAGCAAGCTGGCAGTTCTTC. Translation: CASSPRRASWQFF.